The 17 T cell receptor beta chains below were found in one sample sequenced in a study of blood T cell repertoires in COVID-19. Sequenced by immunoSEQ multiplex PCR; TCRdb stores in-frame clones only, minus some. The sample has 30,000 to 40,000 clones, around 80% seen once. The source material was peripheral blood. The source is a man older than 75 with acute or convalescent COVID-19.

The chain uses TRBV6-5 and TRBJ2-1; TRBD1 is a possible D gene (6 bases). Per germline, CDR1 MNHEY and CDR2 SVGAGI. This CDR3 has 14 amino acids. V lost 6 bases and J 0 bases, leaving 9 bases between the germline ends. This CDR3 is CASRTGNSYNEQFF. Written as DNA, the CDR3 is TGTGCCAGCAGAACAGGGAACTCCTACAATGAGCAGTTCTTC.

The V gene is TRBV28, the J gene TRBJ1-1, with D unclear. This CDR3 has 15 amino acids. Germline CDR1 and CDR2: MDHEN and SYDVKM. Trimming pared 6 bases from V and 3 bases from J, leaving 17 bases between. DNA of the CDR3: TGTGCCAGCAGGCACGGAGACTTCGGATACACTGAAGCTTTCTTT. It codes for CASRHGDFGYTEAFF.

This clone was detected once. J is TRBJ2-1 and V is TRBV2; 10 positions match TRBD2. V dropped 7 bases and J dropped 6; count of bases not matched to a gene: 6. Looked up from germline, CDR1 is SNHLY and CDR2 is FYNNEI. This CDR3 comprises 14 residues. The CDR3 here is CASILAGVSNEQFF. CDR3 in DNA: TGTGCCAGCATCCTAGCGGGAGTCAGCAATGAGCAGTTCTTC.

The V gene is TRBV2, the J gene TRBJ2-3, with TRBD2 matching 7 bases. Germline CDR1 reads SNHLY; CDR2 reads FYNNEI. The V segment lost 7 bases and the J segment 6 bases; nucleotides outside the gene matches: 10. The CDR3 runs 14 residues. CDR3 amino acids: CASTSAGESDTQYF. In DNA form, the CDR3 reads TGTGCCAGCACATCGGCGGGGGAATCCGATACGCAGTATTTT.

The chain joins TRBV9 to TRBJ1-1, with a weak D call TRBD1 (5 bases). The CDR3 runs 15 residues. The germline CDR1 and CDR2 sequences are SGDLS and YYNGEE. V was shortened by 4 bases and J by 1 base, with 14 bases between the two germline ends. CDR3 amino acids: CASSWDSLGNTEAFF. The CDR3 nucleotides read TGTGCCAGCAGCTGGGACTCACTAGGGAACACTGAAGCTTTCTTT.

DNA of the CDR3: TGCGCCAGCAGCGACAGGGGGCTCACTAATGAAAAACTGTTTTTT. Its protein product is CASSDRGLTNEKLFF. V is TRBV4-3 and J is TRBJ1-4; TRBD1 aligns across 10 bases. V lost 5 bases and J lost 2; bases outside the gene matches: 2. Germline V gene data show CDR1 as LGHNA and CDR2 as YSLEER. The CDR3 loop spans 15 amino acids.

J is TRBJ2-5 and V is TRBV9, with 8 bases lining up with TRBD2. The CDR3 extends over 16 amino acids. V trimming: 0 bases; J trimming: 3 bases; junction bases outside the gene matches: 7. Germline CDR1 SGDLS, CDR2 YYNGEE. Written as DNA, the CDR3 is TGTGCCAGCAGCGTAGCCCGGGGACTAGGGAAAGAGACCCAGTACTTC. Protein sequence: CASSVARGLGKETQYF.

This chain uses TRBV7-2 with TRBJ2-4, with a weak D call TRBD2 (7 bases). Trimming left V 6 bases short and J 5 bases short, with 14 bases between. The CDR3 consists of 14 residues. Germline-derived CDR1 and CDR2 are SGHTA and FQGNSA. Written as DNA, the CDR3 is TGTGCCAGCAGATTTGGGGGGGCTGAAAACATTCAGTACTTC. Translating gives CASRFGGAENIQYF.

V is TRBV7-2 and J is TRBJ1-1; D is uncertain. The V end lost 4 bases, the J end lost 1 base, and 7 bases lay between the germline ends. This CDR3 comprises 13 residues. The V gene's germline CDR1 is SGHTA and CDR2 FQGNSA. The CDR3 reads CASSYGGNTEAFF. In DNA, the CDR3 is TGTGCCAGCAGCTATGGAGGGAACACTGAAGCTTTCTTT.

The chain employs TRBV30 and TRBJ1-3; the D is unclear. V lost 2 bases and J 4 bases, leaving 6 bases between the germline ends. Germline CDR1 is GTSNPN and CDR2 is SVGIG (reference sequence). The CDR3 totals 12 residues. DNA for the CDR3: TGTGCCTGGAGTCGTGTCGGAAACACCATATATTTT. This codes for CAWSRVGNTIYF.

The chain has TRBV27 and TRBJ1-5; possible D gene TRBD1, 6 bases. V lost 5 bases to trimming and J lost 3 bases, with 14 bases between them. Germline V CDR1 and CDR2: MNHEY, SMNVEV (reference sequence). This CDR3 region has 15 residues. The CDR3 sequence is CASSPLTGINQPQHF. CDR3 nucleotide sequence: TGTGCCAGCAGTCCGCTAACAGGGATCAATCAGCCCCAGCATTTT.

This clone has a count of ten or more. V is TRBV6-2 or TRBV6-3 and J is TRBJ1-2; D is unclear. Trimming stripped 0 bases from V and 4 bases from J, with 15 bases between. The CDR3 is 16 residues long. Germline V gene sequence: CDR1 MNHEY, CDR2 SVGEGT. The CDR3 DNA sequence: TGTGCCAGCAGTTACTCCCGTAACGTCGACATCTATGGCTACACCTTC. Amino acid sequence: CASSYSRNVDIYGYTF.

The chain links TRBV6-5 to TRBJ2-7; weak D call: TRBD2 (7 bases). The V and J ends lost 8 bases and 5 bases respectively, with 19 bases between them. The CDR3 covers 14 residues. The germline CDR1 and CDR2 sequences are MNHEY and SVGAGI. In nucleotides, the CDR3 is TGTGCCAGCTCCCGGGGGGCGGGAGTTAACGAGCAGTACTTC. Protein sequence: CASSRGAGVNEQYF.

The CDR3 nucleotides are TGTGCCAGCAGCCAGGGGACAGTTAATTCACCCCTCCACTTT. Protein sequence: CASSQGTVNSPLHF. This sequence joins TRBV14 and TRBJ1-6; 7 nucleotides agree with TRBD1. V was pared by 3 bases and J by 6 bases, with 2 bases of the junction left unmatched. Germline CDR1 reads SGHDN; CDR2 reads FVKESK. This CDR3 is 14 amino acids long.

This chain links TRBV5-1 with TRBJ1-3, with TRBD1 matching 8 bases. This CDR3 spans 16 amino acids. Germline CDR1 SGHRS, CDR2 YFSETQ. Trimming removed 0 bases from V and 0 bases from J; junction bases left unmatched: 2. This chain's CDR3 is CASSLGGQVSGNTIYF. The CDR3 bases are TGCGCCAGCAGCTTGGGGGGACAGGTCTCTGGAAACACCATATATTTT.

The rearrangement links TRBV27 to TRBJ2-3; 11 bases are a match to TRBD1. V lost 5 bases to trimming and J lost 6 bases; unmatched junction nucleotides: 10. CDR1 and CDR2 from the germline V gene are MNHEY and SMNVEV (reference sequence). The CDR3 totals 16 residues. The CDR3 loop is CASSGTGGIHRDTQYF. In nucleotides, the CDR3 is TGTGCCAGCAGTGGGACAGGGGGGATCCATAGGGATACGCAGTATTTT.

CDR3 protein: CASSQASSASTDTQYF. CDR3 nucleotides: TGCGCCAGCAGCCAAGCATCTAGCGCGAGCACAGATACGCAGTATTTT. V gene TRBV4-3 combines with J gene TRBJ2-3; TRBD2 might be the D (6 bases). Trimming left V 1 base short and J 0 bases short, with 11 bases between. Germline CDR1 and CDR2: LGHNA and YSLEER. CDR3 length: 16 amino acids.